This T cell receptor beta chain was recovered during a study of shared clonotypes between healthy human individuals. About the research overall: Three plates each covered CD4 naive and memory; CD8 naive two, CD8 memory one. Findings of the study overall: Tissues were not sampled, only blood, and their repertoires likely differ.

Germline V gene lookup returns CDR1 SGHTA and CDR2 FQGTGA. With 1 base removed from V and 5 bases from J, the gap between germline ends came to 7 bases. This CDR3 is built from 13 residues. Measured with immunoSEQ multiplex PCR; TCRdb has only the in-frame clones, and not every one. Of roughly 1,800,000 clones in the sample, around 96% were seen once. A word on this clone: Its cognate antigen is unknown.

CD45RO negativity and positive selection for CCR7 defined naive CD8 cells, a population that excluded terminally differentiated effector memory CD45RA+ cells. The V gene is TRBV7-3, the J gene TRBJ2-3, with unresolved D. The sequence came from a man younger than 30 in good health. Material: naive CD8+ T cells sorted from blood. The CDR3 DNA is TGTGCCAGCAGCTTAAATCGGGTAGATACGCAGTATTTT. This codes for CASSLNRVDTQYF.